This is a list of T cell receptor beta chains from one sample in a study of blood T cell repertoires in COVID-19. The assay was immunoSEQ multiplex PCR, and TCRdb's table has in-frame clones only and misses some. This table holds 250,000 or so clones, roughly four fifths found once. Specimen: peripheral blood. These receptors were taken from a woman between 65 and 79 years old with acute or convalescent COVID-19. Both conserved end residues are part of each CDR3. D genes are given only for firm matches. Rows may omit the clone size; those that give it use once, few, many or a size class.

J gene,clone size,D gene,V gene,CDR3 DNA,CDR3 protein
TRBJ2-7,few,-,TRBV4-1,TGCGCCAGCAGCCAAGACGCAGGATCGTCCTCCTACGAGCAGTACTTC,CASSQDAGSSSYEQYF
TRBJ1-2,few,TRBD1,TRBV27,TGTGCCAGCAGTTCCCAGACAGGGTTTGCTGGCTACACCTTC,CASSSQTGFAGYTF
TRBJ2-7,-,TRBD1,TRBV6-2/TRBV6-3,TGTGCCAGCAGTTACTCTGGGACAGGGAGTAACGAGCAGTACTTC,CASSYSGTGSNEQYF
TRBJ1-2,-,-,TRBV4-2,TGTGCCAGCAGCCAAGAGGGGGGTCTAGGGTATGGCTACACCTTC,CASSQEGGLGYGYTF
TRBJ2-3,-,-,TRBV5-1,TGCGCCAGCAGCCTCCCGAGCGGTAGCACAGATACGCAGTATTTT,CASSLPSGSTDTQYF
TRBJ2-1,-,TRBD2,TRBV19,TGTGCCAGTAGTGTCCCTGGGACTAGCGGGACAATGAGGCAGTTCTTC,CASSVPGTSGTMRQFF
TRBJ2-7,-,-,TRBV5-1,TGCGCCAGCAGCAAGGGAACGGACAGTTACGAGCAGTACTTC,CASSKGTDSYEQYF
TRBJ2-3,-,-,TRBV5-1,TGCGCCAGCAGCTTGGGGACTGAGAATACGCAGTATTTT,CASSLGTENTQYF
TRBJ1-4,few,-,TRBV5-1,TGCGCCAGCAGCCCTACAGGGAATGAAAAACTGTTTTTT,CASSPTGNEKLFF
TRBJ2-2,-,-,TRBV7-9,TGTGCCAGCAGCTTAGAAAACAGGGGAGGCGGGGAGCTGTTTTTT,CASSLENRGGGELFF
TRBJ2-7,few,-,TRBV7-9,TGTGCCAGCAGCTTAAACGCAGGGCTTTACGAGCAGTACTTC,CASSLNAGLYEQYF
TRBJ2-3,-,TRBD2,TRBV4-3,TGCGCCAGCAGCCAACATAGCGGGGGGGCAGATACGCAGTATTTT,CASSQHSGGADTQYF
TRBJ2-2,once,-,TRBV6-5,TGTGCCAGTAAGAGAACGGGGGAGATCGGGGAGCTGTTTTTT,CASKRTGEIGELFF
TRBJ1-6,few,-,TRBV4-2,TGTGCCAGCAGCCAGGAGGACGGCTCACCCCTCCACTTT,CASSQEDGSPLHF
TRBJ2-1,-,TRBD2,TRBV10-2,TGCGCCAGCAGTGAGATGAGCGGGGTGGGAGCAGGGGAGCAGTTCTTC,CASSEMSGVGAGEQFF
TRBJ1-1,-,TRBD1,TRBV5-1,TGCGCCAGCAGCCGACAGGGGGGCTTCACTGAAGCTTTCTTT,CASSRQGGFTEAFF
TRBJ1-4,few,-,TRBV2,TGTGCCAGCAGTGCGGCGGGTGAAAAACTGTTTTTT,CASSAAGEKLFF
TRBJ2-1,-,TRBD2,TRBV4-3,TGCGCCAGCAGCCAGGGACTAGCGAGAGTCTACAATGAGCAGTTCTTC,CASSQGLARVYNEQFF
TRBJ1-2,-,-,TRBV6-5,TGTGCCAGCCATTCCGGGGGGCCAGACTATGGCTACACCTTC,CASHSGGPDYGYTF
TRBJ1-2,-,TRBD1,TRBV19,TGTGCCAGTAGTAACAGGGGCGACTATGGCTACACCTTC,CASSNRGDYGYTF
TRBJ2-2,-,-,TRBV6-2/TRBV6-3,TGTGCCAGCAGTTATCTCCGGGACACCGGGGAGCTGTTTTTT,CASSYLRDTGELFF
TRBJ1-4,few,-,TRBV5-1,TGCGCCAGCAGCTTGGACAGGGAGGGACTGTTTTTT,CASSLDREGLFF
TRBJ2-1,-,TRBD2,TRBV7-8,TGTGCCAGCAGCTTAGTCGGGGGGGGCCCATACAATGAGCAGTTCTTC,CASSLVGGGPYNEQFF
TRBJ1-6,-,-,TRBV6-7,TGTGCCAGCAGTTACACTGATAGGGACACCTTACCCTATAATTCACCCCTCCACTTT,CASSYTDRDTLPYNSPLHF
TRBJ1-3,-,-,TRBV30,TGTGCCTGCCCCAAAGAGGCCAGCTCTGGAAACACCATATATTTT,CACPKEASSGNTIYF
TRBJ2-7,-,-,TRBV7-7,TGTGCCAGCAGCCCAGGGACGGACTACCACGAGCAGTACTTC,CASSPGTDYHEQYF
TRBJ2-3,-,TRBD2,TRBV5-1,TGCGCCAGCCGGACCCTAGCGGTCCGGGATACGCAGTATTTT,CASRTLAVRDTQYF
TRBJ1-5,-,-,TRBV11-2,TGTGCCAGCAGCTTCGACCCTAGTTTAGGTCAGCCCCAGCATTTT,CASSFDPSLGQPQHF
TRBJ1-2,-,TRBD1,TRBV4-2,TGTGCCAGCAGCCAAGATCAAGGGACAGGGGACTTGGGCTACACCTTC,CASSQDQGTGDLGYTF
TRBJ2-7,few,TRBD1,TRBV9,TGTGCCAGCAGCGGCGGGGACAGGAGATACGAGCAGTACTTC,CASSGGDRRYEQYF
TRBJ2-3,-,-,TRBV20-1,TGCAGTGCTAGTCCGAAGCAGCGGGGCACAGATACGCAGTATTTT,CSASPKQRGTDTQYF
TRBJ2-1,-,TRBD2,TRBV5-4,TGTGCCAGCAGCTTAGCAGCGGGGGGGCCGGGCAATGAGCAGTTCTTC,CASSLAAGGPGNEQFF
TRBJ1-6,few,-,TRBV30,TGTGCCTGGACCGAAAGGAGCTCCTATAATTCACCCCTCCACTTT,CAWTERSSYNSPLHF
TRBJ1-1,-,TRBD1,TRBV5-4,TGTGCCAGCAAGGCTAATCAAGGGGGCAGGAACACTGAAGCTTTCTTT,CASKANQGGRNTEAFF
TRBJ2-5,-,-,TRBV7-2,TGTGCCAGCAGGCTTGGCGGGACCCAAGAGACCCAGTACTTC,CASRLGGTQETQYF
TRBJ2-5,-,TRBD2,TRBV6-5,TGTGCCAGCAGTCGGACTAGTCAAGAGACCCAGTACTTC,CASSRTSQETQYF
TRBJ1-6,-,-,TRBV6-5,TGTGCCAGCAGTTCCTCCTCAGGGAATTCACCCCTCCACTTT,CASSSSSGNSPLHF
TRBJ2-3,-,TRBD2,TRBV7-9,TGTGCCAGCAGCTTAGGTTCGGGGAGGGAGGCAGATACGCAGTATTTT,CASSLGSGREADTQYF
TRBJ1-3,-,TRBD1,TRBV7-2,TGTGCCAGCAGCACCGGGGGGTGGACAGGGGGAAACACCATATATTTT,CASSTGGWTGGNTIYF
TRBJ1-2,-,-,TRBV2,TGTGCCAGCAGCCTAGACAGTGACTATGGCTACACCTTC,CASSLDSDYGYTF
TRBJ1-1,-,-,TRBV18,TGTGCCAGCTCACTGGGGAGGGGGACGAACACTGAAGCTTTCTTT,CASSLGRGTNTEAFF
TRBJ2-7,-,-,TRBV15,TGTGCCACCAGCAGTACAAGGGACTTCCAGTACTTC,CATSSTRDFQYF
TRBJ1-3,-,-,TRBV7-6,TGTGCCAGCAGCTTAGGAGGGATGAGCTCTGGAAACACCATATATTTT,CASSLGGMSSGNTIYF
TRBJ1-3,-,TRBD1,TRBV4-2,TGTGCCAGCAGCCAGAGGGACAGGGAGGGAAACACCATATATTTT,CASSQRDREGNTIYF
TRBJ1-3,-,TRBD1,TRBV4-2,TGTGCCAGCAGCCCGGGACAGATGGGCTCTGGAAACACCATATATTTT,CASSPGQMGSGNTIYF
TRBJ2-5,-,-,TRBV6-5,TGTGCCAGCAGGGGCAAGACCCAGTACTTC,CASRGKTQYF
TRBJ2-7,-,-,TRBV7-2,TGTGCCAGCAGCCCAGACAGGTTCTCCTACGAGCAGTACTTC,CASSPDRFSYEQYF
TRBJ2-2,-,-,TRBV7-9,TGTGCCAGCAGCTTTTACCGGGGTCGCGACACCGGGGAGCTGTTTTTT,CASSFYRGRDTGELFF
TRBJ1-1,-,-,TRBV6-6,TGTGCCAGCAGTTCCCGGACAGTGAACACTGAAGCTTTCTTT,CASSSRTVNTEAFF
TRBJ1-2,-,TRBD1,TRBV5-6,TGTGCCAGCAGCCCGGACAGGGTCTATGGCTACACCTTC,CASSPDRVYGYTF
TRBJ2-1,many,TRBD1,TRBV4-1,TGCGCCAGCAGCCAGGGACAGGGGGCCCTTAATGAGCAGTTCTTC,CASSQGQGALNEQFF
TRBJ2-2,few,TRBD1,TRBV25-1,TGTGCCAGCAGAGAGACAGGGGTCACCGGGGAGCTGTTTTTT,CASRETGVTGELFF
TRBJ2-5,-,TRBD2,TRBV6-2/TRBV6-3,TGTGCCAGCAGTCTCGATCGGGGGGGCTTTCAAGAGACCCAGTACTTC,CASSLDRGGFQETQYF
TRBJ1-1,-,-,TRBV4-3,TGCGCCAGCAGCCAAGTTCAGGGTCCCTACCTTGAAGCTTTCTTT,CASSQVQGPYLEAFF